This T cell receptor (beta chain) was found in a study of shared clonotypes between healthy human individuals. Study-level findings and limits: Naive subsets usually exceeded memory subsets in estimated richness. Incompleteness in sorted-subset sequencing, despite large depth, was shown by rarefaction.

Deep-level settings were used for running the assay. In the authors' workflow: ImmunoSEQ sequences covered only the junction and lacked quality scores; filtering therefore differed. Assay used: immunoSEQ multiplex PCR; TCRdb lists only in-frame clones, some missing. Clone size and the V and J calls come from that table; the DNA yielded D and trimming. The table has roughly 520,000 clones, more than 95% seen once. A remark on this clone: Its matching antigen is unknown.

This CDR3 has 12 residues. Germline values: CDR1 MDHEN, CDR2 SYDVKM. V lost 4 bases, J lost 14 bases, and 15 bases lay in between. V and J are TRBV28 and TRBJ2-1, with D perhaps TRBD2 (6 bases). This TCR was sampled from a woman aged 25 to 45 in good health. Sequencing was done on a sample of naive CD4+ T cells sorted from blood. Stated subset: CD45RA+ positively selected. CDR3 region: CASSSGGLRKFF. The CDR3 DNA reads as TGTGCCAGCAGTTCTGGAGGGCTCAGAAAGTTCTTC.